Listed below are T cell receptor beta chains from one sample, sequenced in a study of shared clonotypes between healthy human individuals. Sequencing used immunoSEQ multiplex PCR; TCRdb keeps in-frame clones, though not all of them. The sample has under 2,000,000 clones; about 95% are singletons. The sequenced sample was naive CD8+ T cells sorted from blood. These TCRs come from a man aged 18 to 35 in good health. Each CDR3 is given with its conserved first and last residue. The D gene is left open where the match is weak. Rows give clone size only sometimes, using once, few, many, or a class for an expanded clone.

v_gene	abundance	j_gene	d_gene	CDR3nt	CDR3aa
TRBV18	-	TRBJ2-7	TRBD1	TGTGCCAGCTCGGACACAGGGGGGGAGCAGTACTTC	CASSDTGGEQYF
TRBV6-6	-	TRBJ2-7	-	TGTGCCAGCAGTCCCTTATGGGGAACCTACGAGCAGTACTTC	CASSPLWGTYEQYF
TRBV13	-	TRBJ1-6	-	TGTGCCAGCAGCTTACAAGGGGGGGGTTCACCCCTCCACTTT	CASSLQGGGSPLHF
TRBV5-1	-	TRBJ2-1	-	TGCGCCAGCAGGGTAGCGGATTACTACAATGAGCAGTTCTTC	CASRVADYYNEQFF
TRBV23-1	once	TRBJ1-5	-	TGCGCCAGCGGACACAGGGAGTCCTATAATCAGCCCCAGCATTTT	CASGHRESYNQPQHF
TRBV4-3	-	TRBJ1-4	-	TGCGCCAGCAGCCAGGGCCAAGGCGATGAAAAACTGTTTTTT	CASSQGQGDEKLFF
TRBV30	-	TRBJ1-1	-	TGTGCCTGGAGTGTACACCATGAAGCTTTCTTT	CAWSVHHEAFF
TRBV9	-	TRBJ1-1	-	TGTGCCAGCAGCATGGACAGTTTGACTGAAGCTTTCTTT	CASSMDSLTEAFF
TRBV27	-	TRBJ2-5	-	TGTGCCAGCAGTTTAATAGGGCCCCTAGAGCGACACCAAGAGACCCAGTACTTC	CASSLIGPLERHQETQYF
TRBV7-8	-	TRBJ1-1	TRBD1	TGTGCCAGCAGCTTTGGACAGGGGAGGGCTGAAGCTTTCTTT	CASSFGQGRAEAFF
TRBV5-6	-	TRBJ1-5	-	TGTGCCAGCAGCTTGGAGGGCAGGGGAGTGGATCAGCCCCAGCATTTT	CASSLEGRGVDQPQHF
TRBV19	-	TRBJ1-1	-	TGTGCCAGTAGCACAGGTAGGAACACTGAAGCTTTCTTT	CASSTGRNTEAFF
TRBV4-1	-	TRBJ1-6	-	TGCGCCAGCAGCTACGGGACCGCTAATAATTCACCCCTCCACTTT	CASSYGTANNSPLHF
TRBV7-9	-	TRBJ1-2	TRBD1	TGTGCCAGCAGCTCCCCAAGGACAGGGGACTATGGCTACACCTTC	CASSSPRTGDYGYTF
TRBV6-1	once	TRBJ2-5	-	TGTGCCAGCAGTGAACATGATAGCCCGTGGGCGGAGACCCAGTACTTC	CASSEHDSPWAETQYF